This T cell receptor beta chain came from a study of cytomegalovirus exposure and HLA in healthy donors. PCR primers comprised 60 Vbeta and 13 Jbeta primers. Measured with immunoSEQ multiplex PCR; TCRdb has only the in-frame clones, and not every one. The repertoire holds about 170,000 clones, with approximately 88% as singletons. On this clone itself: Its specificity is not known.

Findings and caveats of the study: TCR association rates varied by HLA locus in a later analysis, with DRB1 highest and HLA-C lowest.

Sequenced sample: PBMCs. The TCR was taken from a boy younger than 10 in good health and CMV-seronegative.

The CDR3 nucleotides are TGTGCCAGCAGCTTAGCCCTGGAGGGAGGCTACGAGCAGTACTTC. Residues: CASSLALEGGYEQYF. The chain joins TRBV7-8 to TRBJ2-7, with D tentatively TRBD2 (6 bases). The V and J ends lost 0 bases and 3 bases respectively, with 12 bases between them. Germline-derived CDR1 and CDR2 are SGHVS and FQNEAQ. The CDR3 length is 15 residues.